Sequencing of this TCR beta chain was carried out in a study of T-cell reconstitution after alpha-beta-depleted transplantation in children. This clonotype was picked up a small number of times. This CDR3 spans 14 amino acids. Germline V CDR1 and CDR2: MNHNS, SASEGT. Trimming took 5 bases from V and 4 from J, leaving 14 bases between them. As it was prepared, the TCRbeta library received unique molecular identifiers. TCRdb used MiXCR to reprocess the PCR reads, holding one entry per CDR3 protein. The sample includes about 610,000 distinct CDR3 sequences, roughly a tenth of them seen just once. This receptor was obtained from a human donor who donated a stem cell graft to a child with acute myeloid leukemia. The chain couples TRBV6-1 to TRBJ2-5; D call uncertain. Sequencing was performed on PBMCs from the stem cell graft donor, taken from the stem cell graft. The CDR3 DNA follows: TGTGCCAGCAGTACCCCGGGCCACCCAGAGACCCAGTACTTC. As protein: CASSTPGHPETQYF.